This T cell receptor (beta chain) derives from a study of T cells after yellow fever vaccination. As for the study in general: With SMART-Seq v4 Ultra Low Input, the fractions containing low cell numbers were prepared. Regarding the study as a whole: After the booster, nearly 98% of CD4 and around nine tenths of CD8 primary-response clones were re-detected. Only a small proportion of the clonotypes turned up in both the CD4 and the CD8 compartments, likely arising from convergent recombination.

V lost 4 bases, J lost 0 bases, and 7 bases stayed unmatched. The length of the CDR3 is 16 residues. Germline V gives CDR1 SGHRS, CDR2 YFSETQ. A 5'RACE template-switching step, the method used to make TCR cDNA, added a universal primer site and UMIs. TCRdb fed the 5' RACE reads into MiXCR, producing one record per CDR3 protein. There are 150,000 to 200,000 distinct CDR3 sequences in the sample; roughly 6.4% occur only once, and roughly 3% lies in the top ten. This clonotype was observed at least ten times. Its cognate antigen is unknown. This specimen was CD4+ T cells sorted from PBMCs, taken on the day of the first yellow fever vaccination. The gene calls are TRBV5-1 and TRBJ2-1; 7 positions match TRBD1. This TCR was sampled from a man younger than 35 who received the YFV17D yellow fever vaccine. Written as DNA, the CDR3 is TGCGCCAGCAGCATTGACAGGGCGAGCTCCTACAATGAGCAGTTCTTC. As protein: CASSIDRASSYNEQFF.